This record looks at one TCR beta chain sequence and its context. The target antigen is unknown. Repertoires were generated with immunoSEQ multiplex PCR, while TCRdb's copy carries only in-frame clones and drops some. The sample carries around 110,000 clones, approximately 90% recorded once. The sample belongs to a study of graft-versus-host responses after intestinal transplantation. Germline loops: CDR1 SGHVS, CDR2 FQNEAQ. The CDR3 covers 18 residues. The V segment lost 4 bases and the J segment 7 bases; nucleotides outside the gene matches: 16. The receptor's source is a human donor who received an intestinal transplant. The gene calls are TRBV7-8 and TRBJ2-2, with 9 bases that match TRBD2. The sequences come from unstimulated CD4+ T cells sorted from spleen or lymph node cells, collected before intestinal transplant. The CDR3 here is CASSSLPGLAVLGGELFF. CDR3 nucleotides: TGTGCCAGCAGCTCCCTCCCGGGACTAGCTGTTCTCGGCGGGGAGCTGTTTTTT.